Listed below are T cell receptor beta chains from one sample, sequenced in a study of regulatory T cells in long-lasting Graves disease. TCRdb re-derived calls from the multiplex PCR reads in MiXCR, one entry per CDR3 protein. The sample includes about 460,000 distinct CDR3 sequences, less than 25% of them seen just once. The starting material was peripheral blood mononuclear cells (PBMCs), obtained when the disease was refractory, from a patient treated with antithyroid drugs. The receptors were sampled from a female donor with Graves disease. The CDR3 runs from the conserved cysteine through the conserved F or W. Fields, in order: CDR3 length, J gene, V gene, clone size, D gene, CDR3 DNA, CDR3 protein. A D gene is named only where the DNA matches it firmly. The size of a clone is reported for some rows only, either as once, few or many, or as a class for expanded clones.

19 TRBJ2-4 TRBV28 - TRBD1 TGTGCCAGCAGTTTGCCGCCGGGACAGGGGGCATTAGCCAAAAACATTCAGTACTTC CASSLPPGQGALAKNIQYF
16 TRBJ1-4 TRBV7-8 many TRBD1 TGTGCCAGCAGCGACGGGAGGACAGGGGGTAATGAAAAACTGTTTTTT CASSDGRTGGNEKLFF
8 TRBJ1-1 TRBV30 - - TGTGCCTGGAGCAGAGCTTTCTTT CAWSRAFF
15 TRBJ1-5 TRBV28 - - TGTGCCAGCAGTTTAGCCCATTCGGGGGATCAGCCCCAGCATTTT CASSLAHSGDQPQHF
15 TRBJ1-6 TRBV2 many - TGTGCCAGCAGGGAGGGAGGGGCCCTCAATTCACCCCTCCACTTT CASREGGALNSPLHF
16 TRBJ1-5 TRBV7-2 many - TGTGCCAGCAGCCCTAGCTTTGGGGGAGGCGGTCAGCCCCAGCATTTT CASSPSFGGGGQPQHF
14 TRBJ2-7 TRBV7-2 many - TGTGCCAGCAGCTCATACGCAGCCGCAGGGGAGCAGTACTTC CASSSYAAAGEQYF
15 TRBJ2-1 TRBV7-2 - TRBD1 TGTGCCAGCAGCTTATGGGACAGGGGGCCAGGTGAGCAGTTCTTC CASSLWDRGPGEQFF
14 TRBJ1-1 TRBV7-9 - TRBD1 TGTGCCAGCAGCCCCCGACAGGGATTAACTGAAGCTTTCTTT CASSPRQGLTEAFF
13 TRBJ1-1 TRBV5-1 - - TGCGCCTGTAACGAACCGGGGAACACTGAAGCTTTCTTT CACNEPGNTEAFF
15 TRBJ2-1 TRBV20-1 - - TGCAGTGCTAGAGCACGACAGGGAGGCTACAATGAGCAGTTCTTC CSARARQGGYNEQFF
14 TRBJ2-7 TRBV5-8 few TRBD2 TGTGCCAGCAGCTGGACGACTAGCTACTACGAGCAGTACTTC CASSWTTSYYEQYF
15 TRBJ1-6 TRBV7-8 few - TGTGCCAGCAGCTCGGGACGGACCCTGAGGTCACCCCTCCACTTT CASSSGRTLRSPLHF
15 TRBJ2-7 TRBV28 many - TGTGCCAGCAGTCCCACCCGGCAGGGGTACTACGAGCAGTACTTC CASSPTRQGYYEQYF
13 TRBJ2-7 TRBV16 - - TGTGCCAGCAGCCAAGAGCTGCTACACGAGCCGTACTTC CASSQELLHEPYF
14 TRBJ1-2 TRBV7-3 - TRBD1 TGTGCCAGCAGCGAGACAGGGGGTCTCTATGGCTACACCTTC CASSETGGLYGYTF
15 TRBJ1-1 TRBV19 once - TGTGCCAGTAGTCCGGGGGCCCTACTTAACACTGAAGCTTTCTTT CASSPGALLNTEAFF
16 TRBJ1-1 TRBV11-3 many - TGTGCCAGCAGCTTAGGGCGGAGGGAGATGAACACTGAAGCTTTCTTT CASSLGRREMNTEAFF
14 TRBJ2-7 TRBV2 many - TGTGCCAGCAGTGAAACTAGCCGAGGGTACGAGCAGTACTTC CASSETSRGYEQYF
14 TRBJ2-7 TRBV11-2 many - TGTGCCAGCAGCTCCCCCAGACAACCCTACGAGCAGTACTTC CASSSPRQPYEQYF
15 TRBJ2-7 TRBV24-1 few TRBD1 TGTGCCACCAGTAAGTCGACAGGGGGTCTGGACGAGCAGTACTTC CATSKSTGGLDEQYF
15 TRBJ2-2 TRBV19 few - TGTGCCAGTAGTATAGGGACAGCGAACACCGGGGAGCTGTTTTTT CASSIGTANTGELFF
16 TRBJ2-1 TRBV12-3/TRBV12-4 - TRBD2 TGTGCCAGCAGCCCCCAGGCGGGAGTTCCCTACAATGAGCAGTTCTTC CASSPQAGVPYNEQFF
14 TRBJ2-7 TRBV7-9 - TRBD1 TGTGCCAGCAGCTTCGACAGGGGATTCTACGAGCAGTACTTC CASSFDRGFYEQYF
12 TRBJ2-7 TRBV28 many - TGTGCCAGCCACGAGAGCGGTACCGAGCAGTACTTC CASHESGTEQYF
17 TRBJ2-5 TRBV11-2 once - TGTGCCAGCAGCTTAGTCCCCAAGGGTCAGCCTGGAGAGACCCAGTACTTC CASSLVPKGQPGETQYF
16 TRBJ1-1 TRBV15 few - TGTGCCACCAGCAGAGATAGGGTGACCCCGGGTGCTGAAGCTTTCTTT CATSRDRVTPGAEAFF
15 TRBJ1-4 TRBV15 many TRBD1 TGTGCCACCAGCAACCACAGGGGATCGAATGAAAAACTGTTTTTT CATSNHRGSNEKLFF
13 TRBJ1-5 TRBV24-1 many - TGTGCCACCAGTGATTCCGTTCATCAGCCCCAGCATTTT CATSDSVHQPQHF
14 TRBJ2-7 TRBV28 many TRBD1 TGTGCCAGCAGGAAGACAGGGACATCCTACGAGCAGTACTTC CASRKTGTSYEQYF
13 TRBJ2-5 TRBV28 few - TGTGCCAGCACCTTGCGAGGGAAAGAGACCCAGTACTTC CASTLRGKETQYF
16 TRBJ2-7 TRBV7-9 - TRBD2 TGTGCCAGCAGCTTAGATGTGGCTAGCGGGATTGGCGAGCAGTACTTC CASSLDVASGIGEQYF
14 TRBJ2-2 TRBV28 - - TGTGCCAGCAGTCGCTTGCAGGGGACCGGGGAGCTGTTTTTT CASSRLQGTGELFF
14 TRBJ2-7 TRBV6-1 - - TGTGCCAGCAGTGACGGTCCCGGAGCCTACGAGCAGTACTTC CASSDGPGAYEQYF
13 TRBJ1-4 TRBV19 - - TGTGCCAGTAGTATGAAGGTGGATGAAAAACTGTTTTTT CASSMKVDEKLFF
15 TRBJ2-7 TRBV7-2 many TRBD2 TGTGCCAGCAGCTTAGGGGAGGGAGAGGCTTACGAGCAGTACTTC CASSLGEGEAYEQYF
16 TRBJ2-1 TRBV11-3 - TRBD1 TGTGCCAGCAGCTTCCGGGACAGGAACTTCTACAATGAGCAGTTCTTC CASSFRDRNFYNEQFF
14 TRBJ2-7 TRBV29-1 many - TGCAGCGTTGTGACGCTCGGCCCTTCCTACGAGCAGTACTTC CSVVTLGPSYEQYF
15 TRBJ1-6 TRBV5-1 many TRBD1 TGCGCCAGCAGCGCACAGGGACAGCATAATTCACCCCTCCACTTT CASSAQGQHNSPLHF
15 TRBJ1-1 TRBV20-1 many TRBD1 TGCAGTGCCCTGAGACGACTACAGGGGCAAAATGAAGCTTTCTTT CSALRRLQGQNEAFF
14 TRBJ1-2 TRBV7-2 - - TGTGCCAGCAGCACACAGGGAAGCTCGTATGGCTACACCTTC CASSTQGSSYGYTF
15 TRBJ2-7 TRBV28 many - TGTGCCAGCAGTCCCTTCACAGGGCTCAGCGACGAGCAGTACTTC CASSPFTGLSDEQYF
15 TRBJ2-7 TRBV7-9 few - TGTGCCAGCAGCGCCGCGCGGTCGGGCTCCTACGAGCAGTACTTC CASSAARSGSYEQYF